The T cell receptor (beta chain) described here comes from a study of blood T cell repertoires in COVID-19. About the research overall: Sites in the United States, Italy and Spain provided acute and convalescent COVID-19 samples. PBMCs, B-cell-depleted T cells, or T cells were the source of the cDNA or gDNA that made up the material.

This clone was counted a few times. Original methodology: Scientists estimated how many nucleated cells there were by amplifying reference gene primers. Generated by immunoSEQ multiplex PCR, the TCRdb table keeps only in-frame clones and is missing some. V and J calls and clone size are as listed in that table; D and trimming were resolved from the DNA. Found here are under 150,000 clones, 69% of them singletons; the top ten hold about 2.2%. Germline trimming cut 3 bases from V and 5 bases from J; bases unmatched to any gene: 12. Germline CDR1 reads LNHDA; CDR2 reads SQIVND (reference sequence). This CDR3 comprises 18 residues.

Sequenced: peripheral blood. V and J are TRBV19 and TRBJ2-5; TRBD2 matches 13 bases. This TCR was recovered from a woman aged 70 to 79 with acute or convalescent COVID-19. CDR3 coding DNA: TGTGCCAGTAGTATCCGGGCCGGGACTAGCGGGGCTCGGGAGACCCAGTACTTC. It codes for CASSIRAGTSGARETQYF.